This T cell receptor beta chain was recovered during a study of blood T cell repertoires in COVID-19. Study-wide background: Both acute and convalescent COVID-19 samples were obtained from the United States, Italy and Spain.

The sample holds one count of this clone. Trimming stripped 2 bases from V and 3 bases from J, with 22 bases between. The CDR3 extends over 18 amino acids. Per germline, CDR1 MRHNA and CDR2 SNTAGT. Sequenced by immunoSEQ multiplex PCR; TCRdb stores in-frame clones only, minus some. The table records over 150,000 clones, roughly 83% of them present only once. The chain links TRBV6-4 to TRBJ1-2, with D perhaps matching TRBD1 (6 bases). Material for sequencing was peripheral blood. The TCR originated in a woman aged 60-75 years with acute or convalescent COVID-19. CDR3 amino acids: CASSDRPGQAGAHYGYTF. CDR3 coding DNA: TGTGCCAGCAGTGACCGTCCGGGTCAAGCAGGGGCCCACTATGGCTACACCTTC.